These T cell receptor beta chains were read from a single sample in a study of control samples from healthy donors and cancer patients. Repertoires were generated with immunoSEQ multiplex PCR, while TCRdb's copy carries only in-frame clones and drops some. The table records 170,000 or so clones, 85% to 90% of them present only once. The sequencing sample was made of blood. The receptor set was obtained from a woman aged 45-60 years in good health. Each CDR3 is given with its conserved first and last residue. The order of the fields is D gene, J gene, CDR3 length, clone size, V gene, CDR3 protein, CDR3 DNA. The D gene is left open where the match is weak. Rows may omit the clone size; those that give it use once, few, many or a size class.

>TRBD2|TRBJ2-1|14|-|TRBV5-1
CASKTSGAYNEQFF
TGCGCCAGTAAGACTAGCGGTGCCTACAATGAGCAGTTCTTC
>-|TRBJ1-6|16|-|TRBV5-4
CASGSSGGLLQSPLHF
TGTGCCAGCGGATCCTCCGGGGGCCTCCTTCAGTCACCCCTCCACTTT
>-|TRBJ2-5|13|few|TRBV29-1
CSVDEGFRETQYF
TGCAGCGTTGATGAGGGGTTTCGAGAGACCCAGTACTTC
>TRBD1|TRBJ2-3|17|-|TRBV7-6
CASSLGPRDRDRDTQYF
TGTGCCAGCAGCTTAGGCCCCCGGGACAGGGATCGTGATACGCAGTATTTT
>-|TRBJ2-1|13|-|TRBV7-2
CASSLATRGEGFF
TGTGCCAGCAGCTTAGCGACAAGGGGGGAGGGGTTCTTC
>TRBD2|TRBJ2-5|16|-|TRBV3-1/TRBV3-2
CASSQGLAGGRTTQYF
TGTGCCAGCAGCCAAGGCCTAGCGGGGGGTAGGACGACCCAGTACTTC
>-|TRBJ1-2|13|once|TRBV10-3
CATRAGLDLWYTF
TGTGCCACCCGGGCGGGGTTAGACTTGTGGTACACCTTC
>-|TRBJ1-1|14|-|TRBV7-9
CASSLEGGNTEAFF
TGTGCCAGCAGCTTAGAGGGAGGGAACACTGAAGCTTTCTTT
>TRBD1|TRBJ1-3|16|-|TRBV7-2
CASSSTGGRPGNTIYF
TGTGCCAGCAGCTCGACAGGGGGGAGGCCTGGAAACACCATATATTTT
>-|TRBJ1-5|14|-|TRBV6-5
CASSSVTENQPQHF
TGTGCCAGCAGTTCCGTGACAGAGAATCAGCCCCAGCATTTT
>-|TRBJ2-5|13|-|TRBV7-2
CASSAQTIETQYF
TGTGCCAGCAGCGCCCAGACAATAGAGACCCAGTACTTC
>-|TRBJ2-1|13|once|TRBV9
CASSRDSSDEQFF
TGTGCCAGCAGCCGGGACTCGTCCGATGAGCAGTTCTTC
>TRBD1|TRBJ2-2|19|-|TRBV4-2
CASSHLGQGIGEDTGELFF
TGTGCCAGCAGCCACTTGGGACAGGGGATAGGAGAGGACACCGGGGAGCTGTTTTTT
>TRBD1|TRBJ1-1|15|-|TRBV19
CASSHHQGAGTEAFF
TGTGCCAGTAGTCATCATCAGGGGGCGGGCACTGAAGCTTTCTTT
>TRBD2|TRBJ2-1|16|-|TRBV4-2
CASSHTTSGGRNEQFF
TGTGCCAGCAGCCATACCACTAGCGGGGGACGGAATGAGCAGTTCTTC
>-|TRBJ2-7|14|-|TRBV15
CATSRTRDNYEQYF
TGTGCCACCAGCAGAACTCGGGACAACTACGAGCAGTACTTC
>-|TRBJ1-1|11|-|TRBV5-1
CASSLGPEAFF
TGCGCCAGCAGCTTGGGCCCTGAAGCTTTCTTT
>-|TRBJ1-5|14|once|TRBV19
CASEIGFGNQPQHF
TGTGCCAGTGAGATCGGATTCGGCAATCAGCCCCAGCATTTT
>TRBD2|TRBJ2-3|15|-|TRBV4-3
CASSPQRGGTDTQYF
TGCGCCAGCAGCCCCCAGCGGGGGGGAACAGATACGCAGTATTTT
>-|TRBJ1-6|14|-|TRBV27
CASSLEAVYSPLHF
TGTGCCAGCAGTTTGGAGGCTGTGTATTCACCCCTCCACTTT
>-|TRBJ2-7|11|-|TRBV28
CASGTSYEQYF
TGTGCCAGCGGGACCAGCTACGAGCAGTACTTC
>-|TRBJ1-3|14|-|TRBV21-1
CASSKEISGNTIYF
TGTGCCAGCAGCAAGGAGATCTCTGGAAACACCATATATTTT
>-|TRBJ1-5|16|-|TRBV28
CASSPGASGEGQPQHF
TGTGCCAGCAGCCCGGGGGCCTCGGGGGAGGGTCAGCCCCAGCATTTT
>TRBD1|TRBJ1-5|16|-|TRBV28
CASSTANRGNNQPQHF
TGTGCCAGCAGTACCGCGAACAGGGGCAACAATCAGCCCCAGCATTTT
>-|TRBJ1-1|12|-|TRBV24-1
CATSDRKEVAFF
TGTGCCACCAGTGATAGAAAAGAAGTAGCTTTCTTT
>-|TRBJ2-1|13|once|TRBV27
CASSLLSLNEQFF
TGTGCCAGCAGTTTATTATCCCTAAATGAGCAGTTCTTC